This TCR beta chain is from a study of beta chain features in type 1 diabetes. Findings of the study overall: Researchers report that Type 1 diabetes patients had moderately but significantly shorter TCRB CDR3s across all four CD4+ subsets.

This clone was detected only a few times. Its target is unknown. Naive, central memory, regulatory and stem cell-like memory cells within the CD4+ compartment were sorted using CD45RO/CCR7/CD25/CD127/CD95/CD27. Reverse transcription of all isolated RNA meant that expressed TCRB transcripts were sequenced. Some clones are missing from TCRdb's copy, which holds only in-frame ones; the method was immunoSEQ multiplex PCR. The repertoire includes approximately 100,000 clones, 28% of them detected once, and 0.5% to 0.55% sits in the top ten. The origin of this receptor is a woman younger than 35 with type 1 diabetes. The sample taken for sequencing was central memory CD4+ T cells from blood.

CDR3 DNA sequence: TGCAGCGTCCAGACAGCGGGATATGGCTACACCTTC. It encodes CSVQTAGYGYTF. The rearrangement joins TRBV29-1 to TRBJ1-2; D might be TRBD1 (5 bases). Trimming pared 6 bases from V and 5 bases from J, leaving 13 bases between. CDR3 length: 12 residues. Germline assignment: CDR1 SQVTM and CDR2 ANQGSEA.